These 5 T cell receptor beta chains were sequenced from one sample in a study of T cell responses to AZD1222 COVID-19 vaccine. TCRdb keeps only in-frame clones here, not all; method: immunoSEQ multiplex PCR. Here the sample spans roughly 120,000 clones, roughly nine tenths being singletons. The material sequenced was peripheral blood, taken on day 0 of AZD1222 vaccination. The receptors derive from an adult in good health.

The chain's CDR3 is CASSLYLDSIEQYF. CDR3 DNA sequence: TGTGCCAGCAGCTTATATCTAGATTCAATTGAGCAGTACTTC. This chain joins TRBV11-2 and TRBJ2-7; no clear D. The CDR3 loop spans 14 amino acids. With 2 bases removed from V and 7 bases from J, the gap between germline ends came to 15 bases. Germline V CDR1 and CDR2: SGHAT, FQNNGV. The variable domain in full, with the rest retrieved from reference TRBV11-2 and TRBJ2-7, is EAGVAQSPRYKIIEKRQSVAFWCNPISGHATLYWYQQILGQGPKLLIQFQNNGVVDDSQLPKDRFSAERLKGVDSTLKIQPAKLEDSAVYLCASSLYLDSIEQYFGPGTRLTVT.

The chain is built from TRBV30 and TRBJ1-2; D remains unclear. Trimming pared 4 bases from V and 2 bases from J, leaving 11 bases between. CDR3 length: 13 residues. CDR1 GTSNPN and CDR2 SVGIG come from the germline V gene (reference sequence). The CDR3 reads CAWILGNNYGYTF. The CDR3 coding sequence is TGTGCCTGGATTTTAGGCAACAACTATGGCTACACCTTC.

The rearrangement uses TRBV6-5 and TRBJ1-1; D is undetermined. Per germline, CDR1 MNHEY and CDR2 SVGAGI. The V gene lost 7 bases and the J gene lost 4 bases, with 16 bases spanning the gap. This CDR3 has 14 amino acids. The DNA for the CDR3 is TGTGCCAGCACCTCAGGACCGGTGGGCACTGAAGCTTTCTTT. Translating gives CASTSGPVGTEAFF.

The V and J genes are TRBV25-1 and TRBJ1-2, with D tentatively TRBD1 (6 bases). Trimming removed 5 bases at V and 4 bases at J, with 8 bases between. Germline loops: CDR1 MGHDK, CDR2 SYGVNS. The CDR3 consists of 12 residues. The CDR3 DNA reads TGTGCCAGCAGTAACAGGGCCTATGGCTACACCTTC. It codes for CASSNRAYGYTF.

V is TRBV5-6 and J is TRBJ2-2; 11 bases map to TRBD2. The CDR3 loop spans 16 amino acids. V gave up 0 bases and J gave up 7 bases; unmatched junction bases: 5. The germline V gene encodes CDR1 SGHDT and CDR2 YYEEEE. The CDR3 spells CASSLELAGAVGELFF. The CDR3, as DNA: TGTGCCAGCAGCTTGGAACTAGCGGGAGCGGTCGGGGAGCTGTTTTTT.